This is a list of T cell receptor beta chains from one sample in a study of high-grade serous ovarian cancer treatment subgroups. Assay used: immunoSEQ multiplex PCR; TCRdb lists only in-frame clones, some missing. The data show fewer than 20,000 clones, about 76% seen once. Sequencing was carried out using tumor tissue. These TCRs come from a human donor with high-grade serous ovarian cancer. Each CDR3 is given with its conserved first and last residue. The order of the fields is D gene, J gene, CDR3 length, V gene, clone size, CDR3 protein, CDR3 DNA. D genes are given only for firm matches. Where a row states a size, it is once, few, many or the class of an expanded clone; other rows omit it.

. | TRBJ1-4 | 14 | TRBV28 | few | CASSSEGANEKLFF | TGTGCCAGCAGTTCGGAGGGTGCTAATGAAAAACTGTTTTTT
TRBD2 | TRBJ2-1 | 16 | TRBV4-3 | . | CASSQTLGGAFDEQFF | TGCGCCAGCAGCCAGACCCTCGGGGGGGCCTTTGATGAGCAGTTCTTC
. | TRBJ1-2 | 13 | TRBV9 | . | CASSVGAGYGYTF | TGTGCCAGCAGCGTAGGTGCAGGGTACGGCTACACCTTC
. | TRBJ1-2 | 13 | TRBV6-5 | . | CASSPSGIGGYTF | TGTGCCAGCAGCCCATCAGGGATAGGTGGCTACACCTTC
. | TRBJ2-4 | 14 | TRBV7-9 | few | CASSLELAKNIQYF | TGTGCCAGCAGCTTAGAGTTAGCCAAAAACATTCAGTACTTC
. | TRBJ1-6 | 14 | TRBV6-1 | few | CASSAGPYNSPLHF | TGTGCCAGCAGTGCAGGTCCCTATAATTCACCCCTCCACTTT
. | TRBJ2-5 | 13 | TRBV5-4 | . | CASRRGLEETQYF | TGTGCCAGCAGACGGGGCCTTGAAGAGACCCAGTACTTC
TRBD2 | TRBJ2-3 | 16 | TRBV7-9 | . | CASSSTSGGATDTQYF | TGTGCCAGCAGCTCCACTAGCGGGGGGGCAACTGATACGCAGTATTTT
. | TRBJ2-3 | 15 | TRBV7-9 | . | CASSPGAATTDTQYF | TGTGCCAGCAGCCCCGGAGCAGCCACCACAGATACGCAGTATTTT
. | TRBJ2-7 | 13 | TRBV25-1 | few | CASREGASYEQYF | TGTGCCAGCAGGGAGGGGGCGTCCTACGAGCAGTACTTC
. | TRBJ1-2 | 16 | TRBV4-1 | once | CASSQDPHARGLGYTF | TGCGCCAGCAGCCAAGATCCACACGCCAGGGGATTAGGCTACACCTTC
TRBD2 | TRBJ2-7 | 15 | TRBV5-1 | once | CASSMGLAGLNEQYF | TGCGCCAGCAGCATGGGACTAGCGGGGCTCAACGAGCAGTACTTC
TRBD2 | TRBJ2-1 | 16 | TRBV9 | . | CASSARVAGGLNEQFF | TGTGCCAGCAGCGCGAGGGTAGCGGGGGGGCTAAATGAGCAGTTCTTC
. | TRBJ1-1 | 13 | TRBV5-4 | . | CASSLADNTEAFF | TGTGCCAGCAGCTTGGCCGATAACACTGAAGCTTTCTTT
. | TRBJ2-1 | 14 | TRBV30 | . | CAWRNPGAYNEQFF | TGTGCCTGGAGGAATCCGGGAGCCTACAATGAGCAGTTCTTC
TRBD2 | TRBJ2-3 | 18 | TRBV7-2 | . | CASSLGPIAGGGTDTQYF | TGTGCCAGCAGCTTAGGACCCATAGCGGGGGGGGGCACAGATACGCAGTATTTT
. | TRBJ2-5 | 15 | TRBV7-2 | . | CASSPSGRWRETQYF | TGTGCCAGCAGCCCCTCGGGACGGTGGAGAGAGACCCAGTACTTC
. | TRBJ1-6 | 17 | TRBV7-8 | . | CASSLMGRHGNNSPLHF | TGTGCCAGCAGCTTAATGGGCAGGCACGGTAATAATTCACCCCTCCACTTT
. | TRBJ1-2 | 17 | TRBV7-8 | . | CASSLDTSEGRVRGYTF | TGTGCCAGCAGCTTAGATACGTCAGAGGGTAGGGTCCGGGGCTACACCTTC
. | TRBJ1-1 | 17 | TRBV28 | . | CASSPTGGQVLNTEAFF | TGTGCCAGCAGCCCCACGGGGGGGCAGGTTTTGAACACTGAAGCTTTCTTT
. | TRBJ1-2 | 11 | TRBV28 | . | CATRDNYGYTF | TGTGCCACACGCGATAACTATGGCTACACCTTC
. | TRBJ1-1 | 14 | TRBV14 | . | CASSRVGVGSRAFF | TGTGCCAGCAGCCGGGTCGGAGTGGGGAGTAGAGCTTTCTTT
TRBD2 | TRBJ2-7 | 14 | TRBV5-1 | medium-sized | CASSSGSAGSEQYF | TGCGCCAGCAGCAGCGGGAGTGCAGGGTCCGAGCAGTACTTC
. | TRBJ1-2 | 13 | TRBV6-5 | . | CASSYGQGHGYTF | TGTGCCAGCAGTTACGGCCAGGGGCATGGCTACACCTTC
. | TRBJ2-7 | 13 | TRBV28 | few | CASGVNTGNTQYF | TGTGCCAGCGGGGTCAATACAGGGAACACGCAGTACTTC
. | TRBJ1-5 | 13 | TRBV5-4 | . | CASSLVPDQPQHF | TGTGCCAGCAGCTTGGTGCCCGATCAGCCCCAGCATTTT
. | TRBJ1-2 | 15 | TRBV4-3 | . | CASSLSAGRGYGYTF | TGCGCCAGCAGCCTCTCAGCAGGGAGGGGCTATGGCTACACCTTC
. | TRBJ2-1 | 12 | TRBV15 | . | CATSRAGNEQFF | TGTGCCACCAGCAGAGCGGGGAATGAGCAGTTCTTC
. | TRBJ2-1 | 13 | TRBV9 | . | CASSSRQNNEQFF | TGTGCCAGCAGCTCACGACAGAACAATGAGCAGTTCTTC
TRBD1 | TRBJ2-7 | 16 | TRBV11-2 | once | CASSFLRQGQSYEQYF | TGTGCCAGCAGCTTCCTAAGACAGGGCCAAAGCTACGAGCAGTACTTC
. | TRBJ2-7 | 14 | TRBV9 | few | CASSVALRGHEQYF | TGTGCCAGCAGCGTAGCCTTAAGGGGCCACGAGCAGTACTTC
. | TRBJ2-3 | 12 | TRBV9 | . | CASSPGVDTQYF | TGTGCCAGCAGCCCCGGGGTGGATACGCAGTATTTT